This TCR beta chain came from a study of blood T cell repertoires in COVID-19. TCRdb keeps only in-frame clones here, not all; method: immunoSEQ multiplex PCR. The profile covers over 7,000 clones, with under 90% appearing a single time and 10% to 13% taken by the ten largest. Germline V gives CDR1 MDHEN, CDR2 SYDVKM. The CDR3 extends over 14 amino acids. J gave up 6 bases and V 3 bases, and 3 bases lay outside the gene matches. This chain connects TRBV28 to TRBJ2-1; TRBD1 agrees at 9 bases. The sequenced sample consisted of peripheral blood. The receptor comes from a human donor in a cohort sampled during active COVID-19. The CDR3 DNA reads as TGTGCCAGCAGTTTGACAGGGGGGGGCAATGAGCAGTTCTTC. Its protein product is CASSLTGGGNEQFF.